This T cell receptor beta chain was retrieved from a study of tumor-infiltrating lymphocytes in primary liver carcinoma. As concerns this clonotype: Compared with germline, one end of the junction differs, possibly owing to a read error.

Production of TCR beta cDNA used around 460 ng total RNA together with a constant-region primer. Investigators got TCR beta libraries out of three nested multiplex PCR rounds, done with slightly modified ARM-PCR. The first two PCR rounds, approximately 11 cycles each, used TRBV1-TRBV30 forward primers and a C-beta reverse primer. TCRdb analysed the multiplex PCR reads with MiXCR anew, one entry per CDR3 protein. The table lists 150,000 to 200,000 distinct CDR3 sequences, 50% to 75% of them singletons. Extraction also yielded germline DNA, while blood RNA was obtained from unsorted whole blood. This CDR3 has 14 residues. Germline assignment: CDR1 SQVTM and CDR2 ANQGSEA.

J is TRBJ2-5 and V is TRBV29-1; TRBD1 matches at 9 bases. This TCR derives from a man aged 35-49 years with primary liver carcinoma and hepatitis B virus infection. The specimen was peripheral blood. The CDR3 DNA reads TGCAGCGTGGAAGGGACAGGGAGGCAAGAGACCCAGTACTTC. Translation gives CSVEGTGRQETQYF.